This TCR beta chain appears in the sequencing data of a study of vaccination effects on CD4 cells after COVID-19. As to this clone: Its cognate antigen is unknown.

The CDR3 contains 15 residues. CDR1 is MNHEY and CDR2 is SVGAGI in the germline V gene. Trimming took off 6 bases at V and 2 bases at J, with 16 bases between the two ends. Culturing for ten to eleven days preceded CD4+ T cell isolation. Either the BNT162b2 or mRNA-1273 vaccine was given to participants in two doses. Assay used: immunoSEQ multiplex PCR; TCRdb lists only in-frame clones, some missing. The data hold some 47,000 clones, with 60% to 75% observed a single time. This TCR was sampled from a human donor who received a COVID-19 vaccine. This rearrangement joins TRBV6-5 to TRBJ2-5; D possibly corresponds to TRBD1 (5 bases). Sequences were derived from CD4+ T cells from PBMCs cultured without peptide, sampled after COVID-19 vaccination. CDR3 sequence reads: CASRNDRIRQETQYF. The DNA for the CDR3 is TGTGCCAGCAGGAATGACAGAATACGTCAAGAGACCCAGTACTTC.